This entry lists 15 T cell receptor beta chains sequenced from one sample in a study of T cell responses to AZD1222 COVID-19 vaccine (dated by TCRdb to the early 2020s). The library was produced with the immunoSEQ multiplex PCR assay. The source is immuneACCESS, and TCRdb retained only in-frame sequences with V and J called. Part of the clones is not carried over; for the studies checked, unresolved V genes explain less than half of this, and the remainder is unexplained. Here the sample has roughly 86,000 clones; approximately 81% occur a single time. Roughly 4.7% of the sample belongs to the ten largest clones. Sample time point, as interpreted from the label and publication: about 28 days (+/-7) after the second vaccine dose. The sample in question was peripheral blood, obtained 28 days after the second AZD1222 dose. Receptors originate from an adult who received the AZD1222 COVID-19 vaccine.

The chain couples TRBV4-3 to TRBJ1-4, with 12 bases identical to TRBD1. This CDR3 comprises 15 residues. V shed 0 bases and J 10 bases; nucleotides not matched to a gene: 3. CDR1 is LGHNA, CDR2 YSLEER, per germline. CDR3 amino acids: CASSQEGTGGLKLFF. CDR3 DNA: TGCGCCAGCAGCCAAGAAGGGACAGGGGGCTTAAAACTGTTTTTT.

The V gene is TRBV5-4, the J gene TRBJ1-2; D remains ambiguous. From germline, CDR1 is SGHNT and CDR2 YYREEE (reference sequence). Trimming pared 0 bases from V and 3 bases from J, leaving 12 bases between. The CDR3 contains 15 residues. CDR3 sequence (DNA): TGTGCCAGCAGCTTGGAGCCGGGAGGAGACTATGGCTACACCTTC. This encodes CASSLEPGGDYGYTF.

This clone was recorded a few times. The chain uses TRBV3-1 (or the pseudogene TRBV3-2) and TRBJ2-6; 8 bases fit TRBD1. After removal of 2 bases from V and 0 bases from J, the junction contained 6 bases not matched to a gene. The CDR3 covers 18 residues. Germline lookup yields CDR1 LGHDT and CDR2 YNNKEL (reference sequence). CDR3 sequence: CASSQPGQAISGANVLTF. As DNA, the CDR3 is TGTGCCAGCAGCCAACCGGGACAGGCCATCTCTGGGGCCAACGTCCTGACTTTC.

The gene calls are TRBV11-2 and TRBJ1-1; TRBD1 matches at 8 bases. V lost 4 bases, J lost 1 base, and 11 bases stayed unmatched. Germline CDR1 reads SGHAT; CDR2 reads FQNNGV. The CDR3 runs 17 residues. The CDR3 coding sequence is TGTGCCAGCAGCTCTCATTCTCGGACAGGGCGGAACACTGAAGCTTTCTTT. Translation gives CASSSHSRTGRNTEAFF.

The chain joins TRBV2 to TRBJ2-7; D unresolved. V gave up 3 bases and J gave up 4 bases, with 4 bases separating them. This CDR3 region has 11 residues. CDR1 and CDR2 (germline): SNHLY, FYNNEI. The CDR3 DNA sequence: TGTGCCAGCAGTGAGTGGTACGAGCAGTACTTC. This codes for CASSEWYEQYF.

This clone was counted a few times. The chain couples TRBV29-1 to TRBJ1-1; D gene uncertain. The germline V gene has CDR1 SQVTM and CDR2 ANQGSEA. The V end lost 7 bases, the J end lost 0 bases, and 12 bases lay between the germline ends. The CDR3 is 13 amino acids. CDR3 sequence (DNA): TGCAGCGCCTCGACGGGGATGAACACTGAAGCTTTCTTT. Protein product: CSASTGMNTEAFF.

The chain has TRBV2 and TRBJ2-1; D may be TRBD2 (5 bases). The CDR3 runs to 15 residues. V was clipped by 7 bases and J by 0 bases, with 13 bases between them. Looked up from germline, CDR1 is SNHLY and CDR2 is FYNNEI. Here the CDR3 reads CASNRRPSSYNEQFF. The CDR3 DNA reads TGTGCCAGCAATAGGAGGCCGAGCTCCTACAATGAGCAGTTCTTC.

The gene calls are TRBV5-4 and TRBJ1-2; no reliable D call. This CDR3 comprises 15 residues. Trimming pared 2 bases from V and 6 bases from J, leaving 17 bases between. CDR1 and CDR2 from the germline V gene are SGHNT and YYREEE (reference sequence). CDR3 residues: CASSLPFGGGNGYTF. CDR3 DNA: TGTGCCAGCAGCTTACCCTTTGGAGGTGGGAATGGCTACACCTTC.

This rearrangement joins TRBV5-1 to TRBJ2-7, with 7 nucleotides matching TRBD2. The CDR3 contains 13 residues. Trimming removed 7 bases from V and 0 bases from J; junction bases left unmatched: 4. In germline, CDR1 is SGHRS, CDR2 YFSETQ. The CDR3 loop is CASRWGGSYEQYF. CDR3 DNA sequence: TGCGCCAGCCGCTGGGGGGGCTCCTACGAGCAGTACTTC.

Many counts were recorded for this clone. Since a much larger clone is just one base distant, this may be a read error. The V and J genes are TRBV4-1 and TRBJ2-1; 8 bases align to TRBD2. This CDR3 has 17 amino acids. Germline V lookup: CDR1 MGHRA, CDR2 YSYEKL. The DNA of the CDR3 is TGCGCCCGCAGCCGCCAGGACGGGACTAGAGTCGGCGATGAGCAGTTCTTC. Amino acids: CARSRQDGTRVGDEQFF.

The CDR3 sequence: CASSPQGSHGYTF. CDR3 sequence (DNA): TGTGCCAGCAGCCCACAGGGAAGCCATGGCTACACCTTC. The rearrangement joins TRBV12-3 or TRBV12-4 to TRBJ1-2; TRBD1 is a possible D gene (6 bases). The CDR3 length is 13 residues. Trimming shortened V by 6 bases and J by 6 bases, and 14 bases separated the two germline ends.

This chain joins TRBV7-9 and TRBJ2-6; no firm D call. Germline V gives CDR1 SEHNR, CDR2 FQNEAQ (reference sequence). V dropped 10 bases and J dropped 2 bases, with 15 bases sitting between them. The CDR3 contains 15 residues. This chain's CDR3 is CATLWSGAGANVLTF. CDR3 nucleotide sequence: TGTGCCACCCTTTGGTCAGGCGCTGGGGCCAACGTCCTGACTTTC.

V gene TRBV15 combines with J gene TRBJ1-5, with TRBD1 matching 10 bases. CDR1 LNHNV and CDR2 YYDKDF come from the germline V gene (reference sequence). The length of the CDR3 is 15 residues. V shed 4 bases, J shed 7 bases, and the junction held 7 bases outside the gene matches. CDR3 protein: CATSIDRGLVQPQHF. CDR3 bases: TGTGCCACCAGCATTGACAGGGGGCTGGTACAGCCCCAGCATTTT. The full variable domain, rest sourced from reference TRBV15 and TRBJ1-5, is DAMVIQNPRYQVTQFGKPVTLSCSQTLNHNVMYWYQQKSSQAPKLLFHYYDKDFNNEADTPDNFQSRRPNTSFCFLDIRSPGLGDTAMYLCATSIDRGLVQPQHFGDGTRLSIL.

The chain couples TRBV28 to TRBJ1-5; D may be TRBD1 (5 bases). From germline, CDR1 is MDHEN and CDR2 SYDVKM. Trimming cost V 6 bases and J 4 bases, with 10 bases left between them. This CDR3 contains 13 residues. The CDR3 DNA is TGTGCCAGCAGCCCACAGGCGAATCAGCCCCAGCATTTT. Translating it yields CASSPQANQPQHF.

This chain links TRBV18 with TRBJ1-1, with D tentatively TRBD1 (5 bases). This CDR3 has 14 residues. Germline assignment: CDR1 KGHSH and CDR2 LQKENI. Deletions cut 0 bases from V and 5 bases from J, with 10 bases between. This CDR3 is CASSPPSGSTEAFF. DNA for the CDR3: TGTGCCAGCTCACCACCCTCAGGGTCTACTGAAGCTTTCTTT.